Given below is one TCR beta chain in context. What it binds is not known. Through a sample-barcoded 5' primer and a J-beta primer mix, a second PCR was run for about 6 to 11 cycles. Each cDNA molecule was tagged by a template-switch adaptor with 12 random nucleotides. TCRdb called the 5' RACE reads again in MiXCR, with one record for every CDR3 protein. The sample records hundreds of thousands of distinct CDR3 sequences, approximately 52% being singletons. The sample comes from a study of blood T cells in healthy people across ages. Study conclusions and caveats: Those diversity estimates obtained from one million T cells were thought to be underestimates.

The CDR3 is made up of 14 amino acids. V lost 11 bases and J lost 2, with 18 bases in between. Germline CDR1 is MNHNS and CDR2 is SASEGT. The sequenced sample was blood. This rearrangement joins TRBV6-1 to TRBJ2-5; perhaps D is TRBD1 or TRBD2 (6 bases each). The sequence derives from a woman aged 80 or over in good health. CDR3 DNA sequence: TGTGCCGGCGGGAACGGACAGCCTCAAGAGACCCAGTACTTC. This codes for CAGGNGQPQETQYF.